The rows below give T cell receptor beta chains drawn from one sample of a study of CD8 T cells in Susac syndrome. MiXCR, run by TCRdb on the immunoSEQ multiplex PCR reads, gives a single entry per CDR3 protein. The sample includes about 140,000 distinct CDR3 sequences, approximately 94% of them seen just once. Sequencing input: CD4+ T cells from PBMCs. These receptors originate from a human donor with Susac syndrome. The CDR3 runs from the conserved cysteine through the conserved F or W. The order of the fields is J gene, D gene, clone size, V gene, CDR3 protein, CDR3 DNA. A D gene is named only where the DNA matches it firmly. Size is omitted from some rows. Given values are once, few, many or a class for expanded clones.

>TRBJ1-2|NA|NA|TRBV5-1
CASSLVGQDDGYTF
TGCGCCAGCAGCTTGGTTGGGCAGGACGATGGCTACACCTTC
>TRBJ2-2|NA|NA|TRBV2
CASRDTRFGELFF
TGTGCCAGCAGGGATACTAGATTCGGGGAGCTGTTTTTT
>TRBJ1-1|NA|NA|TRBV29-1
CSFLQGLNTEAFF
TGCAGCTTTCTACAAGGCTTGAACACTGAAGCTTTCTTT
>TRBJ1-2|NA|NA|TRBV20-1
CSATPADDGYTF
TGCAGTGCGACGCCAGCAGACGATGGCTACACCTTC
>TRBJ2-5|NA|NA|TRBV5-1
CASSLNPGGYQETQYF
TGCGCCAGCAGCTTAAATCCCGGGGGATACCAAGAGACCCAGTACTTC
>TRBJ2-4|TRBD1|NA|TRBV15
CATAQGVNIQYF
TGTGCCACCGCCCAGGGGGTCAACATTCAGTACTTC
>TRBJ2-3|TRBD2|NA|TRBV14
CASSHPRGRASTDTQYF
TGTGCCAGCAGCCACCCCCGGGGGAGGGCTAGCACAGATACGCAGTATTTT
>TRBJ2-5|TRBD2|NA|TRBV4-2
CASSQDRIAGRETQYF
TGTGCCAGCAGCCAAGATCGAATAGCGGGACGGGAGACCCAGTACTTC
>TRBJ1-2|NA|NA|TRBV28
CASSLGRPTYGYTF
TGTGCCAGCAGTTTAGGTCGGCCGACCTATGGCTACACCTTC
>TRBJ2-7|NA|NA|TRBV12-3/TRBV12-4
CASSPNSGNPYEQYF
TGTGCCAGCAGCCCCAACTCAGGAAACCCCTACGAGCAGTACTTC
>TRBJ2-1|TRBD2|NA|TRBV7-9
CASSRGRLAGRNGLDEQFF
TGTGCCAGCAGCCGCGGGCGGCTAGCGGGGAGGAATGGATTAGATGAGCAGTTCTTC
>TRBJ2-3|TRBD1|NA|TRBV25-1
CASSGHRDRVIPDTQYF
TGTGCCAGCAGTGGCCACCGGGACAGGGTTATCCCAGATACGCAGTATTTT
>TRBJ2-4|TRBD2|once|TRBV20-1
CSALGRVAGGLAKNIQYF
TGCAGTGCCTTGGGAAGGGTAGCGGGGGGTCTAGCCAAAAACATTCAGTACTTC